Listed below are T cell receptor beta chains from one sample, sequenced in a study of cytomegalovirus exposure and HLA in healthy donors. The data were produced by immunoSEQ multiplex PCR, yet TCRdb's version contains in-frame clones alone and is incomplete. The sample lists approximately 110,000 clones; around two thirds were seen once. Sequenced: PBMCs. All receptors derive from a man aged 30-40 years in good health and CMV-seropositive. CDR3s include the opening cysteine and the closing phenylalanine or tryptophan.

TRBJ2-3	TRBV5-6	CASSRIIANTDTQYF
TRBJ1-3	TRBV27	CASSLLGGGGNTIYF
TRBJ1-1	TRBV5-4	CASTPTGVLTEAFF
TRBJ2-3	TRBV7-9	CASSLASSNTDTQYF
TRBJ1-5	TRBV10-3	CAISELQLDQPQHF
TRBJ1-1	TRBV5-1	CASSLVRGNTEAFF
TRBJ2-2	TRBV5-6	CASSLRTLNTGELFF
TRBJ2-6	TRBV6-5	CATLTGAGANVLTF
TRBJ1-2	TRBV4-1	CASSLVRTDVDYGYTF
TRBJ2-7	TRBV12-5	CASGSIRGHEQYF